The clone carrying this TCR beta chain occurred a few times. The antigen remains unidentified. This record comes from a study of blood T cells in healthy people across ages. Study observations and caveats: The long-lived group displayed more naive CD4+ cells, plus higher diversity, than the aged donors did.

For the second PCR, which ran for about 6 to 12 cycles, a sample-barcoded 5' primer and a J-beta primer mix were used. Each cDNA molecule was tagged by a template-switch adaptor that had 12 random nucleotides. Each CDR3 protein gets one entry after TCRdb re-called the 5' RACE reads with MiXCR. The sample lists over 550,000 distinct CDR3 sequences; approximately 30% were seen once. CDR1 and CDR2 from the germline V gene are SGHTA and FQGTGA. V dropped 1 base and J dropped 6 bases, with 6 bases sitting between them. The CDR3 covers 13 residues. V is TRBV7-3 and J is TRBJ2-2; D is uncertain. The sample consisted of blood. The receptor was derived from a woman of 80 years or more in good health. CDR3 sequence: CASSLNSPGELFF. The DNA of the CDR3 is TGTGCCAGCAGCTTAAACAGTCCCGGGGAGCTGTTTTTT.